This TCR beta chain is drawn from a study of identical twins. cDNA carried unique molecular identifiers, and a universal primer site was added by template switching. TCRdb reanalysed the 5' RACE reads using MiXCR and keeps one entry per CDR3 protein. The table includes a few hundred thousand distinct CDR3 sequences, roughly 9.9% detected once. This CDR3 has 15 amino acids. Germline V gene lookup returns CDR1 SGHRS and CDR2 YFSETQ. V lost 4 bases and J 5 bases, leaving 18 bases between the germline ends. The sample was also linked to a second study, of yellow fever vaccine responses in identical twins.

The clonotype comes from a woman aged 18-29 years in good health. The chain combines TRBV5-1 with TRBJ2-5; D tentatively reads TRBD1 or TRBD2 (5 bases each). Sample: PBMCs. The CDR3 DNA reads TGCGCCAGCAGCCTCCGACCGGGGCCCGGGGAGACCCAGTACTTC. Translated, it gives CASSLRPGPGETQYF.